A single sample is the source of the 4 T cell receptor beta chains below, sequenced in a study of cytomegalovirus exposure and HLA in healthy donors. Use of 60 Vbeta and 13 Jbeta primers characterized the PCR. Measured with immunoSEQ multiplex PCR; TCRdb has only the in-frame clones, and not every one. The top ten hold around 6% of the sample, which has around 230,000 clones, more than 75% seen once. Sequenced input: PBMCs. The origin of the receptors is a man aged 35-49 years in good health and CMV-seropositive.

The gene calls are TRBV5-4 and TRBJ2-2; D ambiguous. There are 15 residues in the CDR3. Trimming took 0 bases from V and 2 from J, leaving 8 bases between them. CDR1 and CDR2 (germline): SGHNT, YYREEE (reference sequence). The CDR3 DNA reads TGTGCCAGCAGCTTGGACGGGTATAACACCGGGGAGCTGTTTTTT. As protein: CASSLDGYNTGELFF.

V usage is TRBV5-6 and J usage is TRBJ2-7; TRBD2 matches at 14 bases. In germline, CDR1 is SGHDT, CDR2 YYEEEE. CDR3 size: 16 residues. V lost 4 bases and J lost 3; bases outside the gene matches: 6. The DNA for the CDR3 is TGTGCCAGCAGCGTACTAGGGACTAGCGGGAGCTACGAGCAGTACTTC. Residues: CASSVLGTSGSYEQYF. The whole variable domain, filled in from reference TRBV5-6 and TRBJ2-7, reads DAGVTQSPTHLIKTRGQQVTLRCSPKSGHDTVSWYQQALGQGPQFIFQYYEEEERQRGNFPDRFSGHQFPNYSSELNVNALLLGDSALYLCASSVLGTSGSYEQYFGPGTRLTVT.

The sample holds a few counts of this clone. The rearrangement links TRBV7-3 to TRBJ2-2, with 11 positions matching TRBD2. The CDR3 contains 18 residues. V shed 2 bases, J shed 2 bases, and the junction held 7 bases outside the gene matches. CDR1 and CDR2 from the germline V gene are SGHTA and FQGTGA. The CDR3 bases are TGTGCCAGCAGCTTATATTCTAGCGGGAGGTTTAACACCGGGGAGCTGTTTTTT. Encoded protein: CASSLYSSGRFNTGELFF.

The sample holds a few counts of this clone. This CDR3 is CASSAHPTGGYTF. The DNA for the CDR3 is TGCGCCAGCAGCGCCCACCCAACAGGTGGCTACACCTTC. The chain joins TRBV5-1 to TRBJ1-2; weak D call: TRBD1 (5 bases). The CDR3 runs 13 residues. V lost 4 bases to trimming and J lost 7 bases, with 14 bases between them. Germline V lookup: CDR1 SGHRS, CDR2 YFSETQ.